The 17 T cell receptor beta chains below come from one sample, sequenced in a study of T cells in Graves' hyperthyroidism and ophthalmopathy. RNA transcripts served as the template for amplifying TCR beta CDR3 regions. RT-PCR in the first round (using the HTBI primer set) targeted the TCR CDR3. TCRdb independently ran MiXCR on the multiplex PCR reads; one entry per CDR3 protein. Of hundreds of thousands of distinct CDR3 sequences listed, 20% to 25% were seen once; the top ten hold approximately 49%. The sequenced sample was blood. All receptors derive from a woman aged 65 to 85 with Graves' ophthalmopathy.

The chain has TRBV30 and TRBJ1-6; TRBD1 matches at 9 bases. J was trimmed by 10 bases and V by 3 bases; bases with no gene match: 7. The germline V gene encodes CDR1 GTSNPN and CDR2 SVGIG (reference sequence). The CDR3 has 14 amino acids. The DNA of the CDR3 is TGTGCCTGGAGCCAGGACAGGGGATGGTCACCCCTCCACTTT. Encoded protein: CAWSQDRGWSPLHF.

This clonotype showed up many times. The chain links TRBV12-3 or TRBV12-4 to TRBJ2-5; 10 bases are a match to TRBD2. Trimming took 3 bases from V and 5 from J; bases not matched to a gene: 6. This CDR3 is built from 15 residues. DNA of the CDR3: TGTGCCAGCAGTTTTTCTAGCGGGAGTGCGGAGACCCAGTACTTC. Its translation is CASSFSSGSAETQYF.

The gene calls are TRBV12-3 or TRBV12-4 and TRBJ1-3; 11 bases are a match to TRBD1. The length of the CDR3 is 15 residues. The V and J ends lost 6 bases and 3 bases, in that order; junction bases with no gene match: 4. CDR3 sequence reads: CASSGTGGSGNTIYF. In DNA form, the CDR3 reads TGTGCCAGCAGCGGGACAGGGGGTAGTGGAAACACCATATATTTT.

This clonotype was observed a handful of times. The chain employs TRBV2 and TRBJ1-5; D is ambiguous. Germline CDR1 SNHLY, CDR2 FYNNEI. V was shortened by 7 bases and J by 6 bases, with 13 bases between the two germline ends. The CDR3 length is 13 residues. The CDR3 DNA sequence: TGTGCCAGCACCCCCCGAGGGTTTCAGCCCCAGCATTTT. Amino acid sequence: CASTPRGFQPQHF.

Only a few counts were recorded for this clonotype. The chain combines TRBV10-3 with TRBJ1-6; TRBD1 is a possible D gene (5 bases). This CDR3 has 16 residues. Germline V gene lookup returns CDR1 ENHRY and CDR2 SYGVKD. With 0 bases removed from V and 6 bases from J, the gap between germline ends came to 12 bases. The CDR3 DNA reads TGTGCCATCAGTGAGTCTTTTGGGACGACTAATTCACCCCTCCACTTT. It specifies CAISESFGTTNSPLHF.

The rearrangement uses TRBV11-3 and TRBJ1-4, with 9 bases fitting TRBD1. The CDR3 loop spans 14 amino acids. V lost 4 bases and J lost 6; bases outside the gene matches: 3. Germline V gene sequence: CDR1 SGHNT, CDR2 YENEEA. The CDR3 coding sequence is TGTGCCAGCAGCTGCACAGGGGGCTATGAAAAACTGTTTTTT. Translated: CASSCTGGYEKLFF.

The CDR3 spells CATSRDVGGGETQYF. Here the CDR3 DNA reads TGTGCCACCAGCAGAGATGTGGGGGGAGGAGAGACCCAGTACTTC. The genes are TRBV15 and TRBJ2-5; weak D call: TRBD2 (6 bases). The germline CDR1 and CDR2 sequences are LNHNV and YYDKDF (reference sequence). V dropped 0 bases and J dropped 4 bases, with 12 bases sitting between them. The CDR3 spans 15 residues.

The chain is built from TRBV20-1 and TRBJ2-1; D uncertain. The CDR3 covers 14 residues. Germline V gives CDR1 DFQATT, CDR2 SNEGSKA (reference sequence). The V end was cut by 3 bases, the J end by 0 bases, with 9 bases between. The CDR3: CSARYGSSYNEQFF. The CDR3 DNA sequence: TGCAGTGCTAGGTACGGCAGCTCCTACAATGAGCAGTTCTTC.

This clonotype was seen more than once but under ten times. J is TRBJ1-3 and V is TRBV12-3 or TRBV12-4; D not certain. Trimming pared 1 base from V and 7 bases from J, leaving 2 bases between. The CDR3 has 11 amino acids. The DNA of the CDR3 is TGTGCCAGCAGTTTAGTTAACACCATATATTTT. It specifies CASSLVNTIYF.

The table lists this clonotype with a few counts. The genes are TRBV7-6 and TRBJ2-7; D gene uncertain. V was trimmed by 0 bases and J by 3 bases, leaving 9 bases between them. The CDR3 totals 14 residues. Germline V gives CDR1 SGHVS, CDR2 FNYEAQ. The CDR3 sequence: CASSLASRDYEQYF. CDR3 in DNA: TGTGCCAGCAGCTTAGCGAGTAGGGACTACGAGCAGTACTTC.

This chain links TRBV5-1 with TRBJ2-3, with a possible D match to TRBD1 (6 bases). Germline values: CDR1 SGHRS, CDR2 YFSETQ. V lost 1 base, J lost 3 bases, and 12 bases lay in between. CDR3 size: 15 residues. This CDR3 reads CASSLSPGVTDTQYF. CDR3 DNA: TGCGCCAGCAGCTTGTCCCCAGGGGTAACAGATACGCAGTATTTT.

This clonotype turned up a few times. The chain joins TRBV20-1 to TRBJ1-1; possibly TRBD1 for D (5 bases). Trimming stripped 4 bases from V and 7 bases from J, with 10 bases between. Germline-derived CDR1 and CDR2 are DFQATT and SNEGSKA (reference sequence). The CDR3 has 11 residues. CDR3 in DNA: TGCAGTGCTAATCAGGGTAATGAAGCTTTCTTT. Amino acids: CSANQGNEAFF.

This clonotype has a handful of counts. The V and J genes are TRBV19 and TRBJ1-1; D unresolved. This CDR3 has 13 amino acids. V was clipped by 3 bases and J by 6 bases, with 11 bases between them. Looked up from germline, CDR1 is LNHDA and CDR2 is SQIVND (reference sequence). The CDR3 DNA reads as TGTGCCAGTAGTATGACGAGCTTTTCTGAAGCTTTCTTT. This gives the protein CASSMTSFSEAFF. The variable domain in full, with the rest retrieved from reference TRBV19 and TRBJ1-1, is DGGITQSPKYLFRKEGQNVTLSCEQNLNHDAMYWYRQDPGQGLRLIYYSQIVNDFQKGDIAEGYSVSREKKESFPLTVTSAQKNPTAFYLCASSMTSFSEAFFGQGTRLTVV.

The V call is TRBV3-1, the J call TRBJ2-1; 14 nucleotides align to TRBD2. This CDR3 spans 17 amino acids. CDR1 and CDR2 (germline): LGHDT, YNNKEL (reference sequence). The V and J ends lost 1 base and 5 bases, in that order; junction bases with no gene match: 4. For the CDR3, the DNA is TGTGCCAGCAGCCAAGGTTCGGGACTAGCGGGAGACAATGAGCAGTTCTTC. Translated: CASSQGSGLAGDNEQFF.

This clonotype was seen only a few times. This chain joins TRBV27 and TRBJ2-6; D is ambiguous. CDR1 is MNHEY, CDR2 SMNVEV, per germline (reference sequence). The V and J ends lost 4 bases and 0 bases respectively, with 16 bases between them. The CDR3 is made up of 18 amino acids. CDR3: CASSSIRMIPSGANVLTF. CDR3 DNA: TGTGCCAGCAGTTCCATTAGAATGATACCCTCTGGGGCCAACGTCCTGACTTTC.

The chain combines TRBV28 with TRBJ1-2; D not certain. Trimming took off 5 bases at V and 8 bases at J, with 12 bases between the two ends. The CDR3 length is 12 residues. CDR1 and CDR2 (germline): MDHEN, SYDVKM. The DNA for the CDR3 is TGTGCCAGCAGTAGACCCGGCGGGGGCTACACCTTC. Protein product: CASSRPGGGYTF.

About this clonotype: Since no conserved phenylalanine or tryptophan closes the CDR3, a read error is the likely cause. The chain links TRBV20-1 to TRBJ2-2; tentatively, D is TRBD2 (5 bases). Germline values: CDR1 DFQATT, CDR2 SNEGSKA (reference sequence). V lost 1 base and J lost 0, with 12 bases in between. The CDR3 spans 16 residues. The CDR3 DNA reads TGCAGTGCTAGAGGCCGGCGAGCGGCGAACACCGGGGAGCTGTTTCTT. Residues: CSARGRRAANTGELFL.